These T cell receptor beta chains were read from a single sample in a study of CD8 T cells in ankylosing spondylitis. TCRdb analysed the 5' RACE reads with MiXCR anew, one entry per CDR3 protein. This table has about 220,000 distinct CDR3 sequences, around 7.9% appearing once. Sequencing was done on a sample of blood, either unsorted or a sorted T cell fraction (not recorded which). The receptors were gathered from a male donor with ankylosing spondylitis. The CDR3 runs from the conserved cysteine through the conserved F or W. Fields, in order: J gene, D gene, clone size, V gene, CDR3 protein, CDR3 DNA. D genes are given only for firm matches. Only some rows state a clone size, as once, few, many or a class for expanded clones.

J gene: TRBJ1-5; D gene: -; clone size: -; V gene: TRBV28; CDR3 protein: CASSERGRNQPQHF; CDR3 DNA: TGTGCCAGCAGTGAAAGGGGGAGGAATCAGCCCCAGCATTTT
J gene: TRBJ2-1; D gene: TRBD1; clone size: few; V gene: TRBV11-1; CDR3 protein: CASSLRDRSSYNEQFF; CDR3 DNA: TGTGCCAGCAGCCTCCGGGACAGAAGCTCCTACAATGAGCAGTTCTTC
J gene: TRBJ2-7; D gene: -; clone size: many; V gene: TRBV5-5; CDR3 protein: CASSLVWGAPYEQYF; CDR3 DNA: TGTGCCAGCAGCTTAGTATGGGGGGCCCCCTACGAGCAGTACTTC
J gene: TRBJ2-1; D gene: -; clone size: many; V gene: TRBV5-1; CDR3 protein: CASSWGGEQFF; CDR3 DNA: TGCGCCAGCAGCTGGGGTGGTGAGCAGTTCTTC
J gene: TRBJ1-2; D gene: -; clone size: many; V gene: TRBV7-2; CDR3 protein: CASSLPRRTNYGYTF; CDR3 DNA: TGTGCCAGCAGCTTGCCACGGAGGACTAACTATGGCTACACCTTC
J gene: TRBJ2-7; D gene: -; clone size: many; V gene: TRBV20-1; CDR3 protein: CSQRGYGALEQYF; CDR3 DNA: TGCAGTCAGAGGGGTTACGGGGCCCTCGAGCAGTACTTC
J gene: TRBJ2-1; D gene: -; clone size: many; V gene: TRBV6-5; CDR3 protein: CASSYSMLVSYNEQFF; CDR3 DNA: TGTGCCAGCAGTTACTCGATGTTGGTCTCCTACAATGAGCAGTTCTTC
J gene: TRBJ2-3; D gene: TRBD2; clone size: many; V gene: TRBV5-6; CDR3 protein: CASSLAGEYPPTDTQYF; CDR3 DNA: TGTGCCAGCAGCTTAGCGGGAGAGTACCCCCCCACAGATACGCAGTATTTT
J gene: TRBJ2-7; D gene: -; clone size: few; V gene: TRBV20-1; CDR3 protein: CSAGSLGRESGEQYF; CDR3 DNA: TGCAGTGCTGGGAGCCTAGGAAGGGAGTCGGGCGAGCAGTACTTC
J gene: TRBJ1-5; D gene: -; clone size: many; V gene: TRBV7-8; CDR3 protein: CASSPGLGGYSNQPQHF; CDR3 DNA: TGTGCCAGCAGCCCTGGGCTAGGGGGGTATAGCAATCAGCCCCAGCATTTT
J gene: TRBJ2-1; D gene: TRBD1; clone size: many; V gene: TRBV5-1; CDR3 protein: CASSLAGGDYNEQFF; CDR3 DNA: TGCGCCAGCAGCTTGGCAGGGGGCGACTACAATGAGCAGTTCTTC
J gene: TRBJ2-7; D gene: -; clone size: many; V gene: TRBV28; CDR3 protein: CASSLIRSYEQYF; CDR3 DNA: TGTGCCAGCAGTTTAATCAGGAGCTACGAGCAGTACTTC
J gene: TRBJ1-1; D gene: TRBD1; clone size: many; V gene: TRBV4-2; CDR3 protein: CASSPQWTGNTEAFF; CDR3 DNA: TGTGCCAGCAGCCCCCAATGGACAGGGAACACTGAAGCTTTCTTT
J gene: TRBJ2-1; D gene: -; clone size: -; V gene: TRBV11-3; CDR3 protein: CASSLERRDEQFF; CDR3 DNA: TGTGCCAGCAGCTTAGAGAGGCGCGATGAGCAGTTCTTC
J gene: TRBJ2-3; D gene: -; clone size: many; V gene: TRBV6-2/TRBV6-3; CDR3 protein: CASSYSTATDTQYF; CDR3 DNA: TGTGCCAGCAGTTACTCGACCGCTACAGATACGCAGTATTTT
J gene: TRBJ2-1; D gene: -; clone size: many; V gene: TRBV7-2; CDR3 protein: CASSPGLSAYNEQFF; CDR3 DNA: TGTGCCAGCAGTCCAGGACTGTCCGCCTACAATGAGCAGTTCTTC
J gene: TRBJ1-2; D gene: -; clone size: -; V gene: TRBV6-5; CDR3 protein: CASSYPGPTLYGYTF; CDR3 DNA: TGTGCCAGCAGTTACCCCGGACCTACTTTGTATGGCTACACCTTC
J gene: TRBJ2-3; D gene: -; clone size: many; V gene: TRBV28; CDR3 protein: CASSPSVRRYTDTQYF; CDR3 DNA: TGTGCCAGCAGTCCCTCCGTGCGGAGATACACAGATACGCAGTATTTT
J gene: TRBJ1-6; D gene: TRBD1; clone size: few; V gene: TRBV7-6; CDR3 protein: CASSLGTGLSPLHF; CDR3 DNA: TGTGCCAGCAGCTTGGGGACAGGGCTTTCACCCCTCCACTTT
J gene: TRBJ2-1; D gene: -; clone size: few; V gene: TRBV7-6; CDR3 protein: CASSLGGPSSYNEQFF; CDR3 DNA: TGTGCCAGCAGCTTGGGGGGGCCAAGCTCCTACAATGAGCAGTTCTTC
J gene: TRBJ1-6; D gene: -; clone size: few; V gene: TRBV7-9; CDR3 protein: CASSDGPAGSPLHF; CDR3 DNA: TGTGCCAGCAGCGACGGACCGGCGGGTTCACCCCTCCACTTT
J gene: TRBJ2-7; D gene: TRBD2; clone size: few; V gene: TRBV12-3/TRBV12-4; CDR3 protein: CASRLAGRTSYEQYF; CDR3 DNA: TGTGCCAGCAGGCTGGCCGGGAGGACGTCCTACGAGCAGTACTTC
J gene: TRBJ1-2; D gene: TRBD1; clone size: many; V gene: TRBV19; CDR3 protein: CASSLGTVYGYTF; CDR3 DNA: TGTGCCAGTAGTCTCGGGACAGTCTATGGCTACACCTTC
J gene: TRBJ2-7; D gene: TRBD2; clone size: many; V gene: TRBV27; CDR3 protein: CASSERLAGASYEQYF; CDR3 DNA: TGTGCCAGCAGTGAAAGACTAGCGGGAGCCTCCTACGAGCAGTACTTC
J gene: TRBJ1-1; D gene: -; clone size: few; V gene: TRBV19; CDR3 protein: CASVDRLNTEAFF; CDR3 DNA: TGTGCCAGTGTTGACAGACTGAACACTGAAGCTTTCTTT
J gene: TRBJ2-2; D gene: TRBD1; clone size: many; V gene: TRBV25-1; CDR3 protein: CASSPGQGGELFF; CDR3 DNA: TGTGCCAGCAGTCCGGGACAGGGCGGGGAGCTGTTTTTT
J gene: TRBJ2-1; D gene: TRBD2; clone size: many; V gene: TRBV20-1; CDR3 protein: CSARKNSGRAYEQFF; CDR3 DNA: TGCAGTGCTAGGAAAAATAGCGGGAGGGCCTATGAGCAGTTCTTC
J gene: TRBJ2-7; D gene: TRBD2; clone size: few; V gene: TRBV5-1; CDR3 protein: CASSHGLAGGVDPYEQYF; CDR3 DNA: TGCGCCAGCAGCCACGGACTAGCGGGGGGTGTGGATCCCTACGAGCAGTACTTC
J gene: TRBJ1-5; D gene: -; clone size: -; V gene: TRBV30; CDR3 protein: CAWRAQMGQPQHF; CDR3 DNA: TGTGCCTGGAGGGCTCAGATGGGTCAGCCCCAGCATTTT
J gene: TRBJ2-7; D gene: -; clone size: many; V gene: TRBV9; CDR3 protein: CASSTTGNSYEQYF; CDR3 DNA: TGTGCCAGCAGCACTACCGGGAACTCCTACGAGCAGTACTTC
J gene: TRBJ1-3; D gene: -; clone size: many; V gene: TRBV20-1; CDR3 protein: CSARDWAGGNTIYF; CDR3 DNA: TGCAGTGCTAGAGATTGGGCAGGTGGAAACACCATATATTTT
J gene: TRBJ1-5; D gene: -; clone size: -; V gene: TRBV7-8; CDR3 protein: CASSLEARGTSNQPQHF; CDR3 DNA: TGTGCCAGCAGCTTAGAAGCGAGGGGCACTAGCAATCAGCCCCAGCATTTT
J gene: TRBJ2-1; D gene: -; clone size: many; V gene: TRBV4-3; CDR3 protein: CASSQDLREQFF; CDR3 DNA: TGCGCCAGCAGCCAAGATCTTCGAGAGCAGTTCTTC
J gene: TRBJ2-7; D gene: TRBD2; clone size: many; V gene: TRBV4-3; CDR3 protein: CASSQAPTGGVYEQYF; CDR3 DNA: TGCGCCAGCAGCCAAGCCCCCACGGGAGGGGTCTACGAGCAGTACTTC
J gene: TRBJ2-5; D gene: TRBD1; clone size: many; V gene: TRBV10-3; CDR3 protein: CAIKRGQGHLFQETQYF; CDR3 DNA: TGTGCCATCAAACGGGGACAGGGTCATCTCTTCCAAGAGACCCAGTACTTC
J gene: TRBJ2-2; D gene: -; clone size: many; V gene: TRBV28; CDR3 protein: CASIGQRGPGELFF; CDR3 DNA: TGTGCCAGCATTGGACAGCGGGGTCCCGGGGAGCTGTTTTTT
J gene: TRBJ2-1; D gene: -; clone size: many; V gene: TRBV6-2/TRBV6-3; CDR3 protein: CASSYSVAEQFF; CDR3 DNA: TGTGCCAGCAGTTACTCGGTTGCGGAGCAGTTCTTC
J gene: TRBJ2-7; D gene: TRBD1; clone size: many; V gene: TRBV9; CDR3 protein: CASSEGQGNFYEQYF; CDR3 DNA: TGTGCCAGCAGCGAGGGACAGGGTAACTTCTACGAGCAGTACTTC
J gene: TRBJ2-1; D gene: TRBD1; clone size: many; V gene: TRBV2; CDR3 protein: CASTYATGGPIF; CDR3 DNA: TGTGCCAGCACCTACGCGACAGGGGGGCCGATCTTC
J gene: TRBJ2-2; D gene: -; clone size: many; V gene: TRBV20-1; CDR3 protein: CSATALQGPTGELFF; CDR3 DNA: TGCAGTGCTACGGCCCTACAGGGTCCGACCGGGGAGCTGTTTTTT
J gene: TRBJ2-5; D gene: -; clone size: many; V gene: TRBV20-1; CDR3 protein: CSARAGPGGETQYF; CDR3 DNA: TGCAGTGCTAGGGCGGGCCCCGGCGGAGAGACCCAGTACTTC
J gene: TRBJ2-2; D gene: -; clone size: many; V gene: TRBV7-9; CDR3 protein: CASRGSNTGELFF; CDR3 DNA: TGTGCCAGTAGGGGGTCGAACACCGGGGAGCTGTTTTTT
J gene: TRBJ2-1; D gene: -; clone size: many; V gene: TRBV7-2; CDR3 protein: CASTFRIYNEQFF; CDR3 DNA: TGTGCCAGCACCTTTCGAATATACAATGAGCAGTTCTTC
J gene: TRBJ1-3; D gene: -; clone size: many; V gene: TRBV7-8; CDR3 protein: CASSSFEGNGNTIYF; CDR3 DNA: TGTGCCAGCAGTTCCTTTGAGGGAAATGGAAACACCATATATTTT
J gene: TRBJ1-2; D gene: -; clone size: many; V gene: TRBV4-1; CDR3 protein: CASSQDHVQQMIYGYTF; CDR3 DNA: TGCGCCAGCAGCCAAGATCACGTCCAACAGATGATCTATGGCTACACCTTC